Listed below are T cell receptor beta chains from one sample, sequenced in a study of T-cell memory formation after mild COVID-19. TCRdb called the 5' RACE reads again in MiXCR, with one record for every CDR3 protein. The sample consists of about 600,000 distinct CDR3 sequences, approximately 21% of them appearing once. The sample taken for sequencing was PBMCs or a T cell subset sorted from them (not recorded which). The receptors stem from an adult woman who had mild COVID-19 (a few samples of this study predate the infection). Cell type and time point are not known. Both conserved end residues are trimmed from each CDR3. The order of the fields is V gene, J gene, CDR3 protein.

>TRBV9|TRBJ1-3
ASSVSGIANTIY
>TRBV20-1|TRBJ2-3
SARDFTDQGREAAQDTQY
>TRBV20-1|TRBJ1-2
SATHEGPYGYT
>TRBV4-1|TRBJ2-2
ASRQIQGNTGELF
>TRBV5-1|TRBJ2-7
ASSSREGSDEQY
>TRBV15|TRBJ2-2
ATSSRAGELF
>TRBV5-1|TRBJ2-2
ASSFDETGELF
>TRBV4-3|TRBJ2-1
ASSLGPSENEQF
>TRBV9|TRBJ1-3
ASRGESSGNTIY
>TRBV7-9|TRBJ2-5
ASSPTGSAQETQY
>TRBV18|TRBJ2-3
ASSPSRALTDTQY
>TRBV11-2|TRBJ1-2
ASSNLYGYT
>TRBV6-5|TRBJ2-7
ASRRDGYEQY
>TRBV6-4|TRBJ2-3
ASSASTGRTTDTQY
>TRBV11-2|TRBJ2-1
ASSLYGSDEQF